This passage covers 16 T cell receptor beta chains from one sample sequenced in a study of PD-L1 blockade in urothelial cancer. Generated by immunoSEQ multiplex PCR, the TCRdb table keeps only in-frame clones and is missing some. The sample records 85,000 to 90,000 clones, more than 70% being singletons. Specified time point: pretreatment peripheral blood. The input for sequencing was PBMCs, taken around atezolizumab (anti-PD-L1) treatment. The receptors come from a woman aged 80 or over with urothelial cancer.

The chain has TRBV28 and TRBJ2-5; 7 nucleotides agree with TRBD2. The junction had 3 bases not matched to a gene; V was cut back by 4 bases and J by 1 base. The CDR3 runs 14 residues. Germline-derived CDR1 and CDR2 are MDHEN and SYDVKM. DNA of the CDR3: TGTGCCAGCAGTTGGGAGGGACTCCAAGAGACCCAGTACTTC. This sequence encodes CASSWEGLQETQYF.

This chain links TRBV5-1 with TRBJ2-1; perhaps TRBD2 as D (5 bases). Germline lookup yields CDR1 SGHRS and CDR2 YFSETQ. CDR3 size: 14 residues. V lost 1 base and J lost 3, with 8 bases in between. CDR3 amino acids: CASSLSGNYNEQFF. DNA for the CDR3: TGCGCCAGCAGCTTGTCGGGGAACTACAATGAGCAGTTCTTC.

The CDR3 sequence: CASSISISTDTQYF. In DNA, the CDR3 is TGTGCCAGTAGTATTTCTATTAGCACAGATACGCAGTATTTT. This chain uses TRBV19 with TRBJ2-3; D remains ambiguous. The V gene's germline CDR1 is LNHDA and CDR2 SQIVND (reference sequence). The length of the CDR3 is 14 residues. V was clipped by 3 bases and J by 0 bases, with 7 bases between them.

This sequence joins TRBV19 and TRBJ1-1, with 9 bases fitting TRBD1. CDR1 and CDR2 (germline): LNHDA, SQIVND (reference sequence). Trimming at V came to 4 bases and at J to 5 bases, leaving 5 bases not matched to a gene. This CDR3 is 14 amino acids long. CDR3 amino acids: CASSRGDRVTEAFF. CDR3 DNA: TGTGCCAGTAGTAGGGGGGACAGGGTTACTGAAGCTTTCTTT. The full variable domain, rest sourced from reference TRBV19 and TRBJ1-1, is DGGITQSPKYLFRKEGQNVTLSCEQNLNHDAMYWYRQDPGQGLRLIYYSQIVNDFQKGDIAEGYSVSREKKESFPLTVTSAQKNPTAFYLCASSRGDRVTEAFFGQGTRLTVV.

V usage is TRBV6-1 and J usage is TRBJ2-1; maybe TRBD2 (6 bases). Germline CDR1 MNHNS, CDR2 SASEGT. The CDR3 is 16 residues long. The V and J ends lost 0 bases and 1 base respectively, with 10 bases between them. CDR3 amino acids: CASSEAAGQSYNEQFF. CDR3 sequence (DNA): TGTGCCAGCAGTGAAGCGGCGGGGCAGTCCTACAATGAGCAGTTCTTC.

This chain joins TRBV7-3 and TRBJ2-6; D gene unclear. The CDR3 has 16 amino acids. Germline values: CDR1 SGHTA, CDR2 FQGTGA. The V and J ends lost 0 bases and 2 bases respectively, with 8 bases between them. This chain's CDR3 is CASSLTSGAGANVLTF. DNA for the CDR3: TGTGCCAGCAGCTTAACGTCCGGAGCTGGGGCCAACGTCCTGACTTTC.

The chain employs TRBV10-2 and TRBJ1-2, with TRBD1 as a possible D gene (5 bases). Deletions cut 2 bases from V and 2 bases from J, with 15 bases between. The CDR3 is 16 residues long. In germline, CDR1 is WSHSY, CDR2 SAAADI. The DNA for the CDR3 is TGCGCCAGCAGTGAGAATAAGGCCGGGGGAAACTATGGCTACACCTTC. Amino acids: CASSENKAGGNYGYTF.

The gene calls are TRBV18 and TRBJ2-7; no reliable D call. CDR1 and CDR2 from the germline V gene are KGHSH and LQKENI. This CDR3 spans 13 amino acids. Deletions cut 4 bases from V and 0 bases from J, with 7 bases between. The CDR3 reads CASSLPSSYEQYF. The CDR3 nucleotides are TGTGCCAGCTCACTCCCCTCCTCCTACGAGCAGTACTTC.

V usage is TRBV7-9 and J usage is TRBJ2-3, with 9 bases aligning to TRBD2. Germline CDR1 reads SEHNR; CDR2 reads FQNEAQ (reference sequence). After removal of 9 bases from V and 3 bases from J, the junction contained 13 bases not matched to a gene. The CDR3 contains 16 residues. The CDR3 protein is CASGASGAIRTDTQYF. The CDR3 DNA follows: TGTGCCAGTGGTGCTAGCGGGGCAATCCGGACAGATACGCAGTATTTT.

The chain employs TRBV28 and TRBJ1-2, with TRBD1 matching 9 bases. Trimming cost V 5 bases and J 8 bases; bases outside gene matches: 9. The CDR3 consists of 14 residues. Germline assignment: CDR1 MDHEN and CDR2 SYDVKM. The CDR3 nucleotides read TGTGCCAGCAGTCCTCAGACAGGGGGGGGAGGCTACACCTTC. It translates to CASSPQTGGGGYTF.

The chain links TRBV9 to TRBJ1-1; D remains unclear. V gave up 0 bases and J gave up 0 bases, with 9 bases separating them. CDR1 and CDR2 from the germline V gene are SGDLS and YYNGEE. The CDR3 extends over 15 amino acids. The CDR3 loop reads CASSVGAGMNTEAFF. The CDR3 DNA reads as TGTGCCAGCAGCGTAGGGGCGGGAATGAACACTGAAGCTTTCTTT.

The rearrangement uses TRBV9 and TRBJ2-2; D is possibly TRBD1 (6 bases). CDR1 and CDR2 from the germline V gene are SGDLS and YYNGEE. Trimming shortened V by 2 bases and J by 4 bases, and 9 bases separated the two germline ends. CDR3 length: 14 residues. The CDR3 DNA follows: TGTGCCAGCAGCGTCGGACAGTTCACCGGGGAGCTGTTTTTT. It specifies CASSVGQFTGELFF.

This chain connects TRBV2 to TRBJ2-3, with D perhaps matching TRBD1 (5 bases). CDR3 length: 12 amino acids. Trimming removed 7 bases at V and 4 bases at J, with 9 bases between. Germline V gene data show CDR1 as SNHLY and CDR2 as FYNNEI. The CDR3 protein is CASNSGPDTQYF. The DNA of the CDR3 is TGTGCCAGCAATTCAGGGCCAGATACGCAGTATTTT. The entire variable domain, with the rest obtained from reference TRBV2 and TRBJ2-3, is as follows: EPEVTQTPSHQVTQMGQEVILRCVPISNHLYFYWYRQILGQKVEFLVSFYNNEISEKSEIFDDQFSVERPDGSNFTLKIRSTKLEDSAMYFCASNSGPDTQYFGPGTRLTVL.

The gene calls are TRBV7-9 and TRBJ2-1; D perhaps matches TRBD2 (5 bases). The length of the CDR3 is 12 residues. V gave up 5 bases and J gave up 13 bases, with 15 bases separating them. From germline, CDR1 is SEHNR and CDR2 FQNEAQ (reference sequence). CDR3 sequence reads: CASSPGSVNQFF. DNA for the CDR3: TGTGCCAGCAGCCCGGGGAGCGTTAATCAGTTCTTC. The variable domain in full, completed from reference TRBV7-9 and TRBJ2-1, reads DTGVSQNPRHKITKRGQNVTFRCDPISEHNRLYWYRQTLGQGPEFLTYFQNEAQLEKSRLLSDRFSAERPKGSFSTLEIQRTEQGDSAMYLCASSPGSVNQFFGPGTRLTVL.

This chain uses TRBV27 with TRBJ2-1; 13 positions agree with TRBD2. There are 15 residues in the CDR3. V lost 3 bases and J lost 6; bases outside the gene matches: 2. Looked up from germline, CDR1 is MNHEY and CDR2 is SMNVEV (reference sequence). The CDR3 bases are TGTGCCAGCAGTTTTCGGACTAGCGGGAGCAATGAGCAGTTCTTC. The encoded protein is CASSFRTSGSNEQFF.

This sequence joins TRBV14 and TRBJ2-7; TRBD1 might be the D (5 bases). There are 14 residues in the CDR3. Germline CDR1 SGHDN, CDR2 FVKESK. The V gene lost 4 bases and the J gene lost 7 bases, with 17 bases spanning the gap. CDR3 sequence (DNA): TGTGCCAGCAGCCGAGGACCTTGGCCAGGGGAGCAGTACTTC. Translating gives CASSRGPWPGEQYF.